The subject of this entry is one T cell receptor (beta chain). Its antigen remains unidentified. Within the sample, other DNA sequences also encode this same CDR3. The germline gives CDR1 LNHDA, CDR2 SQIVND (reference sequence). The CDR3 covers 15 residues. V shed 3 bases, J shed 7 bases, and the junction held 6 bases outside the gene matches. This entry belongs to a study of shared clonotypes between healthy human individuals. Assay used: immunoSEQ multiplex PCR; TCRdb lists only in-frame clones, some missing. Of 2 million to 2.5 million clones listed, around 93% are singletons. Study results and caveats: Sharing of clonotypes among donors was expected to vary with sequencing depth. Compared with clonotypes that all four donors shared, non-shared clonotypes had lower generation probabilities.

Donors included only healthy HIV-negative adults lacking recent acute infections or vaccinations. The specimen was naive CD4+ T cells from PBMCs. Subset here: CD45RA+ positively selected. The gene calls are TRBV19 and TRBJ2-7, with TRBD2 matching over 13 bases. The source is a man younger than 35 in good health. Some clones in this sample may be carry-over from other donors' samples. CDR3 bases: TGTGCCAGTAGTATCGGACTAGCGGGAGCCGGTGAGCAGTACTTC. This gives the protein CASSIGLAGAGEQYF.